A single sample gave rise to the 3 T cell receptor beta chains below, sequenced in a study of blood T cell repertoires in COVID-19. Clones were sequenced by immunoSEQ multiplex PCR, and TCRdb holds only the in-frame ones, with some missing. The data show under 25,000 clones, with about 85% seen just once and roughly 7.5% held by the top ten. Input material: peripheral blood. The receptor set was obtained from a human donor with active COVID-19. The donor label of this sample is uncertain.

This clone appeared a few times. The rearrangement joins TRBV4-1 to TRBJ1-5, with TRBD1 matching over 9 bases. Looked up from germline, CDR1 is MGHRA and CDR2 is YSYEKL. This CDR3 has 15 amino acids. Trimming at V came to 1 base and at J to 5 bases, leaving 3 bases not matched to a gene. Here the CDR3 DNA reads TGCGCCAGCAGCCAAGTTACAGGGGGCCATCAGCCCCAGCATTTT. Encoded protein: CASSQVTGGHQPQHF.

This chain links TRBV5-4 with TRBJ1-1; D might be TRBD1 (5 bases). This CDR3 comprises 13 residues. Germline loops: CDR1 SGHNT, CDR2 YYREEE (reference sequence). Trimming cost V 2 bases and J 1 base, with 6 bases left between them. CDR3: CASSLDRNTEAFF. CDR3 coding DNA: TGTGCCAGCAGCTTAGACAGGAACACTGAAGCTTTCTTT.

The chain is built from TRBV6-5 and TRBJ2-2; D is uncertain. In germline, CDR1 is MNHEY, CDR2 SVGAGI. Trimming cost V 4 bases and J 4 bases, with 4 bases left between them. The CDR3 covers 12 residues. The DNA for the CDR3 is TGTGCCAGCAGTTCCCTCACCGGGGAGCTGTTTTTT. Amino acids: CASSSLTGELFF.